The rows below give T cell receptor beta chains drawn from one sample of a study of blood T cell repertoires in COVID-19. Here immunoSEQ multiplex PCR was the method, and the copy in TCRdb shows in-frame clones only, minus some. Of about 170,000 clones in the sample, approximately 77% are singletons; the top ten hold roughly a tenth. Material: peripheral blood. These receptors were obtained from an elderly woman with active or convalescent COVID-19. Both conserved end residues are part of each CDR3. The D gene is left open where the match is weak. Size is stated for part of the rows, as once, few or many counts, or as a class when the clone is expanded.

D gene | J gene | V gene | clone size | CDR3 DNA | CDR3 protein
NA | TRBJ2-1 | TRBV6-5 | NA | TGTGCCAGCAGTATAGCGCCCATCGGCTACAATGAGCAGTTCTTC | CASSIAPIGYNEQFF
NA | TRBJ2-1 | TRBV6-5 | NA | TGTGCCAGCAGCCCCTGGAGTTACGATGAGCAGTTCTTC | CASSPWSYDEQFF
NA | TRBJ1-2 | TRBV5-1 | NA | TGCGCCAGCAGCTGGGCGGGGGGCGCGAATGGCTACACCTTC | CASSWAGGANGYTF
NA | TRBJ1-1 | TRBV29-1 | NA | TGCAGCGTTGGTAAGAGGGTACTGAACACTGAAGCTTTCTTT | CSVGKRVLNTEAFF
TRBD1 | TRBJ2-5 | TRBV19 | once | TGTGCCAGTAGTATCCGGACAGGGGGAACTAAACAAGAGACCCAGTACTTC | CASSIRTGGTKQETQYF
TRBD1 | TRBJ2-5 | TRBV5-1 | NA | TGCGCCAGCAGTCCGGATTCGTGGGGACAGACATCAGACTTC | CASSPDSWGQTSDF
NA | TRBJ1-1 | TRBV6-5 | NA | TGTGCCAGCGTCGGGGACACTGAAGCTTTCTTT | CASVGDTEAFF
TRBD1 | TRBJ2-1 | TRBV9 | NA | TGTGCCAGCAGCGAAAGTGGTGGGACAGGGGTCGACAATGAGCAGTTCTTC | CASSESGGTGVDNEQFF
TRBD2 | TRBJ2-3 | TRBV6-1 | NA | TGTGCCAGCAGTGTTCCCGGGACTAGCGGGTCTGCCTTGACAGATACGCAGTATTTT | CASSVPGTSGSALTDTQYF
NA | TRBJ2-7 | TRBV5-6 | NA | TGTGCCAGCAGCTTGTCTCCGGGGTACGAGCAGTACTTC | CASSLSPGYEQYF
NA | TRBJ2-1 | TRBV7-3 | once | TGTGCCAGCAGCCCGCCTCGGCAGCTACAGGGGCAGTTCTTC | CASSPPRQLQGQFF
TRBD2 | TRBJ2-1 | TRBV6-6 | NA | TGTGCCAGCACCACTAGCGGGAGGGGCAGCGTGCAGTTCTTC | CASTTSGRGSVQFF
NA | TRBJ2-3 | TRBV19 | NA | TGTGCCAGTAGTACGGCGCGGGGAGTTGCTAGCACAGATACGCAGTATTTT | CASSTARGVASTDTQYF
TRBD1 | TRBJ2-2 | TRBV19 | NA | TGTGCCAGTAGTATTAGGGGGCAAACCGGGGAGCTGTTTTTT | CASSIRGQTGELFF
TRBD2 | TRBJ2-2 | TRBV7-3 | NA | TGTGCCAGCAGCTTACGGGCTCCAGCGGGAGGTTTGAACGGGGAGCTGTTTTTT | CASSLRAPAGGLNGELFF
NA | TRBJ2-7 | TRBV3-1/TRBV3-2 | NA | TGTGCCAGCAGCCAATTCAGGGTTGGGGAGCAGTACTTC | CASSQFRVGEQYF
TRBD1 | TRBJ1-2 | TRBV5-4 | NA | TGTGCCAGCAGCTTGGCCGGACAGGGGGCTTACGGTCTCAGCTACACCTTC | CASSLAGQGAYGLSYTF
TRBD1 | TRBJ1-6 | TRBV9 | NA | TGTGCCAGCAGCGTGGGACAGGGGAACTCACCCCTCCACTTT | CASSVGQGNSPLHF
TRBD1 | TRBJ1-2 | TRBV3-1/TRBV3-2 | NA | TGTGCCAGCAGCCAAAGGGCCGGGACAGGCCTTTCTGGCTACACCTTC | CASSQRAGTGLSGYTF
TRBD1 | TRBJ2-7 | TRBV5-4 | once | TGTGCCAGCAGCTTAATTGGACAGGGGAACTACGAGCAGTACTTC | CASSLIGQGNYEQYF
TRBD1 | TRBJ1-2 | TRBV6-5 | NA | TGTGCCAGCAGTTTAGGACAGGGGGTTAGGATGGATGGCTACACCTTC | CASSLGQGVRMDGYTF
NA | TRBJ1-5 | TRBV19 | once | TGTGCCGTCCAGGGGCCGTTTGGTAATCAGCCCCAGCATTTT | CAVQGPFGNQPQHF
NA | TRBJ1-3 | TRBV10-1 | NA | TGCGCCAGCAGTCTGGGAAACACCATATATTTT | CASSLGNTIYF
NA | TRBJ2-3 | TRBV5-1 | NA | TGCGCCAGCAGCTCGACTAGCACAGATACGCAGTATTTT | CASSSTSTDTQYF
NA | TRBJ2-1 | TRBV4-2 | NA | TGTGCCAGCAGCGAGAACGGGGCTAGCGTCAATGAGCAGTTCTTC | CASSENGASVNEQFF
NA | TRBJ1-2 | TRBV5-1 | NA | TGCGCCAGCAGCTTGGCTCAGAACTATGGCTACACCTTC | CASSLAQNYGYTF
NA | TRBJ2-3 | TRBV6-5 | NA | TGTGCCAGCACTAAGGGACAAAATACGCAGTATTTT | CASTKGQNTQYF
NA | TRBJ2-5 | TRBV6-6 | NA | TGTGCCAGCAGTTACGGGCCAGGAGAGACCCAGTACTTC | CASSYGPGETQYF